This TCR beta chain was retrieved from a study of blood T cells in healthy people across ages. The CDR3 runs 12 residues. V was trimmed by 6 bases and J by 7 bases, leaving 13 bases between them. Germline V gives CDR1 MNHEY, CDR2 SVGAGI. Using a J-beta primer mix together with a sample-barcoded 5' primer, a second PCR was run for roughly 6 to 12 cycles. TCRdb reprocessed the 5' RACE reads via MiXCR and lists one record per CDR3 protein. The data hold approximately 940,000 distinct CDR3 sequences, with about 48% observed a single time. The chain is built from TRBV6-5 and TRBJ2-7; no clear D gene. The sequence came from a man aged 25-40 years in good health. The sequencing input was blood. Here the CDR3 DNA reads TGTGCCAGCAGGTACAACACGGGTGAGCAGTACTTC. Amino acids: CASRYNTGEQYF.